Listed here are 13 T cell receptor beta chains from one sample, sequenced in a study of T cells in localized non-small cell lung cancer. The assay was immunoSEQ multiplex PCR, and TCRdb's table has in-frame clones only and misses some. The data contain tens of thousands of clones, 75% to 90% of them singletons. Sequences were derived from peripheral blood, sampled before any cancer treatment. The source is a woman aged 40-70 years with stage I lung adenocarcinoma.

The genes are TRBV9 and TRBJ1-1; 7 bases line up with TRBD1. The length of the CDR3 is 18 residues. J gave up 4 bases and V 2 bases, and 17 bases lay outside the gene matches. The V gene's germline CDR1 is SGDLS and CDR2 YYNGEE. This CDR3 reads CASSVGIGGGAGGTEAFF. CDR3 nucleotide sequence: TGTGCCAGCAGCGTGGGAATTGGAGGGGGCGCGGGGGGCACTGAAGCTTTCTTT.

The chain recombines TRBV28 with TRBJ2-5, with D possibly being TRBD2 (6 bases). Germline CDR1 MDHEN, CDR2 SYDVKM. V lost 4 bases and J 4 bases, leaving 7 bases between the germline ends. This CDR3 comprises 12 residues. Written as DNA, the CDR3 is TGTGCCAGCAGTTCCGGGGGAGAGACCCAGTACTTC. It translates to CASSSGGETQYF.

Only a few counts were recorded for this clone. The chain recombines TRBV19 with TRBJ2-2; no clear D gene. The ends were cut back, 7 bases at V and 1 base at J, with 4 bases in the middle. The CDR3 runs 12 residues. CDR1 and CDR2 (germline): LNHDA, SQIVND (reference sequence). The CDR3 loop is CASTRNTGELFF. The CDR3 DNA is TGTGCCAGTACAAGGAACACCGGGGAGCTGTTTTTT.

This clone is a singleton in its sample. The chain recombines TRBV10-3 with TRBJ1-3, with D possibly being TRBD1 (5 bases). Looked up from germline, CDR1 is ENHRY and CDR2 is SYGVKD. The V end lost 4 bases, the J end lost 4 bases, and 14 bases lay between the germline ends. This CDR3 is 15 amino acids long. The CDR3 spells CAISGHGARGNTIYF. CDR3 nucleotides: TGTGCCATCAGTGGGCACGGGGCGAGGGGAAACACCATATATTTT.

The chain joins TRBV5-4 to TRBJ2-1, with 7 bases that match TRBD2. Losses at the gene ends were 4 bases for V and 7 bases for J; bases not matched to a gene: 11. Per germline, CDR1 SGHNT and CDR2 YYREEE (reference sequence). The CDR3 consists of 15 residues. CDR3 residues: CASSIAGLPPNEQFF. The CDR3 DNA reads as TGTGCCAGCAGCATAGCGGGCCTTCCCCCTAATGAGCAGTTCTTC.

The chain links TRBV2 to TRBJ2-7; 12 nucleotides align to TRBD2. CDR1 is SNHLY and CDR2 is FYNNEI in the germline V gene. The V and J ends lost 7 bases and 11 bases, in that order; junction bases with no gene match: 9. The length of the CDR3 is 13 residues. The CDR3 bases are TGTGCCAGCACCGCCGGACTAGCGGGAAGAGAGTACTTC. Its translation is CASTAGLAGREYF.

CDR3 bases: TGTGCCAGCAGTGAAATCCCCGGACAGGGTCGGGACGAGCAGTACTTC. Residues: CASSEIPGQGRDEQYF. The chain links TRBV6-1 to TRBJ2-7; 8 bases map to TRBD1. Germline V gene data show CDR1 as MNHNS and CDR2 as SASEGT. The CDR3 sequence is 16 residues long. Trimming at V came to 2 bases and at J to 5 bases, leaving 11 bases not matched to a gene.

The chain is built from TRBV14 and TRBJ2-2; D unclear. Per the germline V gene, CDR1 is SGHDN and CDR2 is FVKESK. V dropped 6 bases and J dropped 6 bases, with 11 bases sitting between them. CDR3 length: 13 residues. The CDR3 loop is CASSPLRSGELFF. The CDR3 nucleotides read TGTGCCAGCAGTCCACTCAGGTCCGGGGAGCTGTTTTTT.

V and J are TRBV6-6 and TRBJ1-2; 10 nucleotides line up with TRBD1. V trimming: 4 bases; J trimming: 7 bases; junction bases outside the gene matches: 9. This CDR3 spans 15 amino acids. Germline lookup yields CDR1 MNHNY and CDR2 SVGAGI (reference sequence). The CDR3 sequence is CASSWTDRGIGGYTF. The CDR3 DNA reads as TGTGCCAGCAGTTGGACGGACAGGGGGATAGGTGGCTACACCTTC.

The V gene is TRBV28, the J gene TRBJ2-7; TRBD1 agrees at 8 bases. After removal of 6 bases from V and 5 bases from J, the junction contained 9 bases not matched to a gene. The CDR3 extends over 14 amino acids. CDR1 is MDHEN, CDR2 SYDVKM, per germline. CDR3 coding DNA: TGTGCCAGCAGCCAGGGACAGGCATTAAACGAGCAGTACTTC. Its protein is CASSQGQALNEQYF.

The rearrangement uses TRBV28 and TRBJ2-1, with D unresolved. Trimming took 6 bases from V and 2 from J, leaving 17 bases between them. Looked up from germline, CDR1 is MDHEN and CDR2 is SYDVKM. There are 16 residues in the CDR3. The CDR3 spells CASSPRPAGAYNEQFF. CDR3 nucleotides: TGTGCCAGCAGCCCTCGACCTGCTGGCGCCTACAATGAGCAGTTCTTC.

DNA of the CDR3: TGTGCCAGCAGTACAGGACGTTCAAGCTACACCTTC. Amino acid sequence: CASSTGRSSYTF. The gene calls are TRBV2 and TRBJ1-2, with D perhaps TRBD1 (5 bases). Germline loops: CDR1 SNHLY, CDR2 FYNNEI. The CDR3 has 12 residues. V dropped 5 bases and J dropped 9 bases, with 13 bases sitting between them. The variable domain in full, with the rest retrieved from reference TRBV2 and TRBJ1-2, is EPEVTQTPSHQVTQMGQEVILRCVPISNHLYFYWYRQILGQKVEFLVSFYNNEISEKSEIFDDQFSVERPDGSNFTLKIRSTKLEDSAMYFCASSTGRSSYTFGSGTRLTVV.

The genes are TRBV6-6 and TRBJ2-5; 8 bases match TRBD2. Per the germline V gene, CDR1 is MNHNY and CDR2 is SVGAGI (reference sequence). The J segment lost 5 bases and the V segment lost 5 bases, leaving 7 bases of the junction unmatched. This CDR3 has 14 residues. The CDR3 protein is CASSTVAGRETQYF. The DNA of the CDR3 is TGTGCCAGCAGTACCGTAGCGGGAAGGGAGACCCAGTACTTC.